These 2 T cell receptor beta chains share one sample of origin, sequenced in a study of molecular identifiers for immune sequencing clone quantification listed by TCRdb under 2018. The protocol used for the library was PCR. The instrument was an Illumina HiSeq 4000. The public reads were reanalyzed by TCRdb: fastp trimming at Q25, MiXCR alignment, in-frame beta chains only. Identical CDR3 protein sequences are pooled into one entry, listed with their most common genes and DNA. This sample is represented by tens of thousands of distinct CDR3 sequences; roughly a quarter of them were singletons. In total, the top ten clones hold 1.5% to 2% of the sample. The sequencing sample was made of naive CD8+ T cells from blood, with Jurkat cell RNA spiked in. Interpreted using the paper, the cell subset or site label stands for: FACS-sorted CD8+CD4-CCR7+CD45RA+ naive T cells. The receptors come from a human donor in good health. Some libraries in this study had Jurkat cell RNA spiked in.

This clonotype was seen many times. The rearrangement joins TRBV2 to TRBJ2-5; D unclear. Between the trimmed V and J ends, which lost 4 bases and 1 base, there was a span of 13 bases. The CDR3 covers 15 residues. The germline CDR1 and CDR2 sequences are SNHLY and FYNNEI. The CDR3 is CASSGGRVGQETQYF. The CDR3 bases are TGTGCCAGCAGTGGGGGTCGCGTGGGCCAAGAGACCCAGTACTTC. The full variable domain, in which reference TRBV2 and TRBJ2-5 provide the parts outside the CDR3, is EPEVTQTPSHQVTQMGQEVILRCVPISNHLYFYWYRQILGQKVEFLVSFYNNEISEKSEIFDDQFSVERPDGSNFTLKIRSTKLEDSAMYFCASSGGRVGQETQYFGPGTRLLVL.

This clonotype was seen many times. The chain combines TRBV25-1 with TRBJ1-4, with 7 bases lining up with TRBD1. Germline loops: CDR1 MGHDK, CDR2 SYGVNS. Trimming cost V 5 bases and J 7 bases; bases outside gene matches: 10. The CDR3 runs 15 residues. The CDR3 loop is CASSPVRGRGEKLFF. For the CDR3, the DNA is TGTGCCAGCAGTCCCGTGAGGGGGCGGGGTGAAAAACTGTTTTTT.